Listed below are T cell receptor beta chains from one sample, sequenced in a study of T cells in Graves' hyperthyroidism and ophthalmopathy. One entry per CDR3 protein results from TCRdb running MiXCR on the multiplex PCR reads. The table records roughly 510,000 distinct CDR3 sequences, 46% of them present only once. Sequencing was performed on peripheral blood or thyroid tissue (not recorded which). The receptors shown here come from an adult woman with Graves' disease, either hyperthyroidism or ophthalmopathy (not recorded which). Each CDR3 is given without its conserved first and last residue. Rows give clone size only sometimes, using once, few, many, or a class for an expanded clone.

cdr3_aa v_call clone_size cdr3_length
ATSEPGQSAYGYT TRBV24-1 . 13
ASLRSTSYEQY TRBV2 many 11
ASSWTGNEQY TRBV7-8 many 10
ATSRSASSYEQY TRBV15 . 12
ASSLGGLEYGYT TRBV28 few 12
SMLKGGNTGELF TRBV20-1 once 12
ASKDGASYNSPLH TRBV10-2 . 13
SFDRGSNQPQH TRBV29-1 . 11
SAWGMQETQH TRBV20-1 . 10
ASSLLQGRAEAF TRBV28 . 12
ASSATLGTAYGYT TRBV2 . 13
AISEAGGNYGYT TRBV10-3 . 12
ASSYKQTYEQY TRBV6-2/TRBV6-3 . 11
ARTTRSQSGELF TRBV7-7 . 12
ASAEGPDYEQY TRBV7-3 . 11
ATSGRINYGYT TRBV15 few 11
ATSGGALADTTDTQY TRBV24-1 . 15
ASSQDWDSVKAF TRBV5-4 . 12
SASYQETQY TRBV20-1 . 9
ASLYRAGELF TRBV12-3/TRBV12-4 . 10
ASTPTGPTTGELF TRBV6-5 . 13
SARTSGSSDEQY TRBV20-1 many 12
ASPSVEGNSEAF TRBV7-9 . 12
SVVADSLNNYGYT TRBV29-1 . 13
AISEMGGAYEQY TRBV10-3 many 12
ASQEGPIYGYT TRBV10-3 . 11
ASSVVGLAGTETQY TRBV9 . 14
ASSSLQGRSFYGYT TRBV7-9 . 14
ASRPRGGADTEAF TRBV6-5 many 13
ASRQGSTYEQY TRBV6-5 many 11
ASSELDGRVEQY TRBV10-2 . 12
AIRGGQDRPNYGYT TRBV10-3 few 14
SSYVSGPYEQY TRBV29-1 . 11
ASSSGWGPSTSGYGYT TRBV5-1 many 16
ASSESIGADTGELF TRBV10-2 . 14
ATDGGSGNTIY TRBV19 many 11
ASSPRTSRSSEQY TRBV7-8 . 13
ASSHRREPYEQY TRBV4-1 many 12
ASRLTSGYYEQY TRBV7-9 many 12
ASSAGTGKELF TRBV9 . 11
SATPGGQPQH TRBV20-1 . 10
ATSSPQAYTDTQY TRBV24-1 . 13
ASAGARSFSGNTIY TRBV19 many 14
ASTKDRGSGANVLT TRBV12-3/TRBV12-4 many 14
SVEAGGSNTEAF TRBV29-1 . 12
ASSRREDPGYEQY TRBV7-9 . 13
ASSVALTGAVSGNTIY TRBV9 . 16
ASSVDVGGGNDGYT TRBV9 . 14
SARRLGGEETQY TRBV20-1 . 12
ASSRLWEGSAF TRBV7-2 many 11
ASSSLQRQGAEGYT TRBV7-9 once 14